Detailed here is one TCR beta chain. No antigen is known for it. There are no base qualities to consult, and no much larger clone falls within one base. Amplification of TCR beta CDR3 regions was carried out from RNA transcripts. The first round of RT-PCR for the TCR CDR3 was performed with the HTBI primer set and the Qiagen OneStep RT-PCR kit. Libraries were constructed in a second round of multiplex PCR, after which size selection and purification were carried out. Sequencing of the libraries was done on an Illumina HiSeq2000 using paired-end 100 bp reads. In the source study's methods: Raw data were processed with SOAPnuke, discarding reads with adapters, uncalled bases, mean Phred below 15, or no exact constant-primer or identifier match. High-quality paired reads were merged with COPE v1.2.5, and unique nucleotide sequences were defined as clonotypes. Clonotypes were aligned to IMGT TRBV, TRBD and TRBJ reference segments using MiTCR v1.1. Analysis was restricted to V-J combinations with a frequency above 0.0001, which covered roughly 99% of repertoires. A TCS score was defined as the ratio between F50 (clonal expansion) and ExV (chaos), using BLOSUM62-based TCRdist between CDR3 peptides within each V-J. Welch's t-statistics and random forest reduced fewer than 600 V-J features to under 15, which were used in a naive Bayes classifier (R e1071). Thyroid-blood repertoire similarity was quantified with the Morisita-Horn index. In TCRdb, the public reads were trimmed at Q25 with fastp and aligned with MiXCR, with productive beta chains retained. All rows with the same CDR3 protein become a single entry with the most common DNA and genes. It is TCRdb's table, rather than the study itself, that gives the V and J calls and clone size. In this sample the table shows hundreds of thousands of distinct CDR3 sequences, about 15% of which occur a single time. The ten most abundant clones make up 3.5% to 4.5% of the sample.

In the ophthalmopathy patients, disease was moderately to severely active, with a Clinical Activity Score of 3 or more, a NOSPECS grade of 4 or more, and a duration of less than 3 months. Any patient with an uncontrolled infection, another autoimmune disease, pregnancy or lactation was excluded. Clinical symptoms, serum thyroxine and TRAb, thyroid ultrasound, and orbital computed tomography formed the basis for the diagnoses. PBMCs were isolated from about 10 ml of fresh peripheral blood by Ficoll-Paque density gradient centrifugation. Trizol reagent was used to extract total RNA, and RNA quality was then checked on an Agilent 2100 Bioanalyzer. This entry is derived from a study of T cells in Graves' hyperthyroidism and ophthalmopathy (dated by TCRdb to about 2019). Broadly, across the study: Peripheral blood was sampled at the time of initial diagnosis, prior to any treatment. To identify TCR V-J signatures that set the groups apart, the researchers used a discovery cohort of roughly 100 patients, made up of fewer than 50 with Graves' ophthalmopathy and about 59 with stable Graves' hyperthyroidism. Whether ophthalmopathy could be predicted prospectively was tested in an independent validation cohort made up of about 18 hyperthyroidism patients plus 17 patients who later progressed to ophthalmopathy. The roughly 99 discovery patients were divided at random into training and test sets in a 7:3 ratio. The study also compared thyroid tissue and blood T-cell repertoires from several Graves' hyperthyroidism patients. After blood sampling, hyperthyroidism patients were treated with methimazole at a starting dose of 30 mg daily, and ophthalmopathy patients were treated with high-dose intravenous methylprednisolone. The paper describes TCR Vbeta CDR3 sequencing of 135 peripheral blood samples, made up of about 40 ophthalmopathy patients, around 78 hyperthyroidism patients and 17 progressor patients.

CDR1 is given as SGHRS and CDR2 as YFSETQ, both from the germline V gene. Measured from the cysteine to the phenylalanine, the CDR3 is 13 residues long. The only DNA kept is the CDR3, 39 bases in frame from the first base. The trim is 1 base for V and 3 bases for J, with a gap of 8 bases between the germline ends. Results the study describes overall, beyond this receptor: Sample size was not statistically predetermined, and blinding of investigators to group allocation was not performed. In validation, progression to ophthalmopathy was predicted by the model with almost 71% sensitivity and 72% to 80% specificity, a median of about 6 months before onset. Ophthalmopathy was separated from stable hyperthyroidism by a 13 V-J signature model, with around 88% sensitivity and about 81% specificity obtained in cross-validation and 80%/75% obtained in testing. Most expanded thyroid clonotypes (frequency above 0.001) were also detected in blood, suggesting blood repertoires may reflect thyroid immune responses.

The sequencing sample was made of blood. The receptor chain draws on TRBV5-1 and TRBJ2-7; no D gene can be assigned with confidence. This sequence was found in a woman in her thirties or forties with Graves' ophthalmopathy. The nucleotides read TGCGCCAGCAGCTTGACAGACAACTACGAGCAGTACTTC. Translated, this is CASSLTDNYEQYF. The entire variable domain, with the stretches around the CDR3 drawn from the reference TRBV5-1 and TRBJ2-7 proteins, is KAGVTQTPRYLIKTRGQQVTLSCSPISGHRSVSWYQQTPGQGLQFLFEYFSETQRNKGNFPGRFSGRQFSNSRSEMNVSTLELGDSALYLCASSLTDNYEQYFGPGTRLTVT.